This is a list of T cell receptor beta chains from one sample in a study of cytotoxic CD8 clonotypes in ibrutinib-treated CLL. TCRdb's copy holds only in-frame clones and misses some; the assay was immunoSEQ multiplex PCR. Among roughly 250,000 clones listed, 60% to 75% were seen once. The material sequenced was PBMCs, taken after 24 months of ibrutinib treatment. The receptors originated from a human donor with chronic lymphocytic leukemia. Both conserved end residues are part of each CDR3. A D gene is named only where the DNA matches it firmly. Not every row has a clone size; where given, it reads once, few, many or a size class.

d_call,j_call,clone_size,v_call,cdr3_nt,cdr3_aa
.,TRBJ2-7,.,TRBV6-5,TGTGCCAGCAGTTACTCGCTTGAGGGAACCAACGAGCAGTACTTC,CASSYSLEGTNEQYF
.,TRBJ2-7,.,TRBV28,TGTGCCAGCAGTTTAGTGGCCCGGGAGCAGTACTTC,CASSLVAREQYF
.,TRBJ1-1,.,TRBV5-4,TGTGCCAGCAGCCTCGGGGGACCTGAAGCTTTCTTT,CASSLGGPEAFF
.,TRBJ1-1,.,TRBV7-6,TGTGCCAGCAGCTTAGGGGGGGGTGCTGAAGCTTTCTTT,CASSLGGGAEAFF
.,TRBJ2-7,.,TRBV30,TGTGCCTGGAGTTTCGGACCCGAGCAGTACTTC,CAWSFGPEQYF
TRBD2,TRBJ2-1,.,TRBV19,TGTGCCAGTAGTATCTCGGGACTAAGAGACAATGAGCAGTTCTTC,CASSISGLRDNEQFF
.,TRBJ2-7,.,TRBV11-2,TGTGCCAGCAGCTTAGATCACGAAAGGCTAAGCTCCTACGAGCAGTACTTC,CASSLDHERLSSYEQYF
.,TRBJ1-2,.,TRBV29-1,TGCAGCGTTGTGGTCGCGGCACACATTAACTATGGCTACACCTTC,CSVVVAAHINYGYTF
TRBD1,TRBJ2-1,.,TRBV14,TGTGCCAGCAGCCCGCGGACAGGGGGATACAATGAGCAGTTCTTC,CASSPRTGGYNEQFF
.,TRBJ1-2,few,TRBV7-3,TGTGCCAGCAGCGAAGGGGGTAGCGGGAGCTATGGCTACACCTTC,CASSEGGSGSYGYTF
TRBD1,TRBJ1-2,few,TRBV5-4,TGTGCCAGCAGCTGGGGACAGGGGCAATTCTATGGCTACACCTTC,CASSWGQGQFYGYTF
.,TRBJ1-5,.,TRBV6-1,TGTGCCAGCAGTGAAAGGGAATGGGGCAATCAGCCCCAGCATTTT,CASSEREWGNQPQHF
.,TRBJ2-6,.,TRBV7-8,TGTGCGGCGGGGGCCAACGTCCTGACTTTC,CAAGANVLTF
TRBD1,TRBJ2-7,.,TRBV18,TGTGCCAGCTCTCTCCGGGACAGGGACTACGAGCAGTACTTC,CASSLRDRDYEQYF
.,TRBJ1-3,.,TRBV19,TGTGCCAGTTCGGATTATACCTCTGGAAACACCATATATTTT,CASSDYTSGNTIYF
.,TRBJ1-5,.,TRBV29-1,TGCAGCGTCCGGACGGATAGCAATCAGCCCCAGCATTTT,CSVRTDSNQPQHF
.,TRBJ2-1,.,TRBV9,TGTGCCAGCAGCGTAGGGCTCTCACAGGGTCCCTACAATGAGCAGTTCTTC,CASSVGLSQGPYNEQFF
.,TRBJ2-2,few,TRBV9,TGTGCCAGCAGCGCTGCGAGCACCGGGGAGCTGTTTTTT,CASSAASTGELFF